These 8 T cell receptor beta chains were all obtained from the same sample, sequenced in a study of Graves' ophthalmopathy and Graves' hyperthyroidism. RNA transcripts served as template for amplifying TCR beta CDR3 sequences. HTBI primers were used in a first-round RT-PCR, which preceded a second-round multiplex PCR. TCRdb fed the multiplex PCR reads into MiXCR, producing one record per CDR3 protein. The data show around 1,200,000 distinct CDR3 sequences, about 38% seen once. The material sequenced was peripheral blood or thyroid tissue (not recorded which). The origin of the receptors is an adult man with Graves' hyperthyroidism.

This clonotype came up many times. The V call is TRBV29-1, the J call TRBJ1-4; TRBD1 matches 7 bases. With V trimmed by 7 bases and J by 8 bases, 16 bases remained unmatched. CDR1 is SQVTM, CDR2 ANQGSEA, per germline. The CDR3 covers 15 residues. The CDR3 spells CSAITMTGFREKLFF. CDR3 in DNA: TGCAGCGCCATAACTATGACAGGGTTTCGGGAAAAACTGTTTTTT.

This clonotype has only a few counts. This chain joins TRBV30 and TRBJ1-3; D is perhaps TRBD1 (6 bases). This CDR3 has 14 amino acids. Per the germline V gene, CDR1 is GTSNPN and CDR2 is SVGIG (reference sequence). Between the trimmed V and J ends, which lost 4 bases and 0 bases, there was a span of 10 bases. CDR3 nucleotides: TGTGCCTGGACGGGACATCCCTCTGGAAACACCATATATTTT. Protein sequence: CAWTGHPSGNTIYF.

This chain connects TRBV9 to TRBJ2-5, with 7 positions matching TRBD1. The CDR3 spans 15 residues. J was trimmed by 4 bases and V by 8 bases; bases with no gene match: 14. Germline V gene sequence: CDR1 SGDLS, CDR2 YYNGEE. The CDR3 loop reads CASSPADRSRETQYF. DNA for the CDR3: TGTGCCAGTAGTCCCGCGGACAGGTCCCGAGAGACCCAGTACTTC. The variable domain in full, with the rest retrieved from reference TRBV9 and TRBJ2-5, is DSGVTQTPKHLITATGQRVTLRCSPRSGDLSVYWYQQSLDQGLQFLIQYYNGEERAKGNILERFSAQQFPDLHSELNLSSLELGDSALYFCASSPADRSRETQYFGPGTRLLVL.

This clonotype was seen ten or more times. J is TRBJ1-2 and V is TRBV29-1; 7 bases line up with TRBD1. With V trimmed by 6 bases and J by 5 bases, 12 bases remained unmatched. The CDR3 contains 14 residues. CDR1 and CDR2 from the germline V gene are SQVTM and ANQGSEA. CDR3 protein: CSVDGGTEIYGYTF. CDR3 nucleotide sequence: TGCAGCGTCGATGGAGGGACAGAGATATATGGCTACACCTTC. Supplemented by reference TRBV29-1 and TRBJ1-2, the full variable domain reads SAVISQKPSRDICQRGTSLTIQCQVDSQVTMMFWYRQQPGQSLTLIATANQGSEATYESGFVIDKFPISRPNLTFSTLTVSNMSPEDSSIYLCSVDGGTEIYGYTFGSGTRLTVV.

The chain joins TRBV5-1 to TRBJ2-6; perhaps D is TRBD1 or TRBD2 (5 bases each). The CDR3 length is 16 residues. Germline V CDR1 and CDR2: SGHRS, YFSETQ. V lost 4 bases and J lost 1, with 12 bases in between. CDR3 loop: CASSGTGRSGANVLTF. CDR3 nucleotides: TGCGCCAGCAGCGGGACGGGGAGATCTGGGGCCAACGTCCTGACTTTC.

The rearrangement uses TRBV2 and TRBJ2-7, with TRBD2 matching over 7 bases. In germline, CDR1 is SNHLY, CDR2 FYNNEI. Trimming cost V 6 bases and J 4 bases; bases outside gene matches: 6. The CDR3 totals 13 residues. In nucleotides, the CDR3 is TGTGCCAGCAGAAAAGCGGGAAGGTACGAGCAGTACTTC. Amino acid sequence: CASRKAGRYEQYF. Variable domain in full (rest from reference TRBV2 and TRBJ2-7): EPEVTQTPSHQVTQMGQEVILRCVPISNHLYFYWYRQILGQKVEFLVSFYNNEISEKSEIFDDQFSVERPDGSNFTLKIRSTKLEDSAMYFCASRKAGRYEQYFGPGTRLTVT.

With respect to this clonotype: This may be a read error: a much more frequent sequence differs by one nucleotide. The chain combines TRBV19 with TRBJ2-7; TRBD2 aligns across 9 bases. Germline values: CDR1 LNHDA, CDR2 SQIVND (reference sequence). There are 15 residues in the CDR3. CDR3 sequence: CASSIAAGGFYEQCF. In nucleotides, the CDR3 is TGTGCCAGTAGTATCGCAGCGGGAGGATTCTACGAGCAGTGCTTC.

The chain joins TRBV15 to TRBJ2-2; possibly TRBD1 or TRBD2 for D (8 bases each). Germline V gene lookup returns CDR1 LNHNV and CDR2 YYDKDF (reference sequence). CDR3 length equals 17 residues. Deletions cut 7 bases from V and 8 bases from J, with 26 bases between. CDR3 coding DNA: TGTGCCACCAACCCAGCGGGAGAGGACAGGGCTTCGGGGGAGCTGTTTTTT. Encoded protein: CATNPAGEDRASGELFF.